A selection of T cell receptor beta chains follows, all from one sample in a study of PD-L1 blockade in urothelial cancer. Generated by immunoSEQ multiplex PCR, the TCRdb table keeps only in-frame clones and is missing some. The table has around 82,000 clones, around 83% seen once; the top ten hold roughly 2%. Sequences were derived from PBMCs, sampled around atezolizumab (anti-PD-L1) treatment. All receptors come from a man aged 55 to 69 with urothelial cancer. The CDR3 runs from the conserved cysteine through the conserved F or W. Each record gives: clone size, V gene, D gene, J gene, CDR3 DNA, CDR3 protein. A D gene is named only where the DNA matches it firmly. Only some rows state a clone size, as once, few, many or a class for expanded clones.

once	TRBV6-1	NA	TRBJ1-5	TGTGCCAGCAGTCTAAGTACAGATAGCAATCAGCCCCAGCATTTT	CASSLSTDSNQPQHF
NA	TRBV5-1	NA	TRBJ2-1	TGCGCCAGCAGCTTGGTAACAGGTGCTCCCTACAATGAGCAGTTCTTC	CASSLVTGAPYNEQFF
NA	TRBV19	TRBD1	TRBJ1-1	TGTGCCAGTAGTATCCTCGCGGCTTACAGGGGAAAGGGAGCTTTCTTT	CASSILAAYRGKGAFF
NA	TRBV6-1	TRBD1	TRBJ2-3	TGTGCCAGCAGTGTGTGGGGGCAGGGGGCAGATACGCAGTATTTT	CASSVWGQGADTQYF
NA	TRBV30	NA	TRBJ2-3	TGTGCCTGCGGGGGGCGGGGCACAGATACGCAGTATTTT	CACGGRGTDTQYF
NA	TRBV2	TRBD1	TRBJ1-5	TGTGCCAGCAGTAGGACAGGGGGCTCCAATCAGCCCCAGCATTTT	CASSRTGGSNQPQHF
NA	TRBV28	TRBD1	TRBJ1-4	TGTGCCAGCAGTTTATGGATCTCGGGGAGACATCAGGGGGCGGATGAAAAACTGTTTTTT	CASSLWISGRHQGADEKLFF
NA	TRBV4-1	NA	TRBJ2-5	TGCGCCAGCAGCCAAGTGGGTACGCGGGGTCAGGAGACCCAGTACTTC	CASSQVGTRGQETQYF
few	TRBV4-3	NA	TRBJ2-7	TGCGCCAGCAGCCAGGAGAGTGGATACGAGCAGTACTTC	CASSQESGYEQYF
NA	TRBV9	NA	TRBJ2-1	TGTGCCAGCAGCGTAGGGATGGAAGGGGTCTACAATGAGCAGTTCTTC	CASSVGMEGVYNEQFF
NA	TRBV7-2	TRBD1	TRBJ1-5	TGTGCCAGCAGCGATCGGACAGGGGGTAGCAATCAGCCCCAGCATTTT	CASSDRTGGSNQPQHF
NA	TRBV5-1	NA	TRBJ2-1	TGCGCCAGCAGCCTACCTTACAATGAGCAGTTCTTC	CASSLPYNEQFF
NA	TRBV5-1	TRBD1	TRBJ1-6	TGCGCCAGCAGCTTGGAGCCGACAGGGAATGGTTCGCCCCTCCACTTT	CASSLEPTGNGSPLHF
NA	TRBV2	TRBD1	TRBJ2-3	TGTGCCAGCAGTGAAAGGACAGGGGGAGACACAGATACGCAGTATTTT	CASSERTGGDTDTQYF
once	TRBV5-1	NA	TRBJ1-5	TGCGCCAGCAGCTTGGGCGGAACGGACAACCAGCATTTT	CASSLGGTDNQHF
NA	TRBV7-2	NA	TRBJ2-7	TGTGCCAGCAGCTTCCCGGACATTCGCGAGCAGTACTTC	CASSFPDIREQYF
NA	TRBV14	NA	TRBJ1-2	TGTGCCAGCAGCCAAGGGGCAGGGATTTTTGGCTACACCTTC	CASSQGAGIFGYTF
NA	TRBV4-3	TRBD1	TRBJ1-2	TGCGCCAGCAGCCAGGAAAGGACAGGTTCGATCTATGGCTACACCTTC	CASSQERTGSIYGYTF
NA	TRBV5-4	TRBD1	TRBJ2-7	TGTGCCAGCAGCTGGACAGGGGGTGAGCAGTACTTC	CASSWTGGEQYF
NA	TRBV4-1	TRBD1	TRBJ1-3	TGCGCCAGCAGCCAGTACACAGGGGGCAGCGTAAACACCATATATTTT	CASSQYTGGSVNTIYF
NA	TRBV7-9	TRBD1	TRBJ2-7	TGTGCCAGCAGCTTAGTATTTGATAGGGGGCCCACCTACGAGCAGTACTTC	CASSLVFDRGPTYEQYF
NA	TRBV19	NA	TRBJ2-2	TGTGCCAGTAGTATAGTTTCGGTTATGAACACCGGGGAGCTGTTTTTT	CASSIVSVMNTGELFF
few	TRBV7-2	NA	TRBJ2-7	TGTGCCAGCAGCTTCAGTTGGTACGAGCAGTACTTC	CASSFSWYEQYF
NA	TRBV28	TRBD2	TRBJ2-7	TGTGCCAGCAGCCCCGCCGGCCTAGCGGGAGGCTCACTAGGAGAGCAGTACTTC	CASSPAGLAGGSLGEQYF
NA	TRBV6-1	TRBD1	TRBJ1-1	TGTGCCAGCAGGGGGACAGACTTACCTAGAGCTTTCTTT	CASRGTDLPRAFF
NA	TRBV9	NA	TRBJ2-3	TGTGCCAGCAGCGATCCCGGGAGTCTGGCAGATACGCAGTATTTT	CASSDPGSLADTQYF
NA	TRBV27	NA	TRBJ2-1	TGTGCCAGCAGTACAGCCTATGAGCAGTTCTTC	CASSTAYEQFF
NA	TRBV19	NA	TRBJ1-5	TGTGCCAGTAAGGGTAGGACAGTTAATCAGCCCCAGCATTTT	CASKGRTVNQPQHF
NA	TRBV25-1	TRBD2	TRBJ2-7	TGTGCCAGCAGTGATTCAGTAGCGGGAGTCTACGAGCAGTACTTC	CASSDSVAGVYEQYF
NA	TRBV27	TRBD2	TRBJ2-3	TGTGCCAGCAGTTCAGGACTAGCCACAGATACGCAGTATTTT	CASSSGLATDTQYF
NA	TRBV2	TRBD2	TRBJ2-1	TGTGCCAGCAGTCGGGACTACTACAATGAGCAGTTCTTC	CASSRDYYNEQFF
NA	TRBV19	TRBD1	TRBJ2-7	TGTGCCAGTAGCACCCTCACAGGGGGGGAGCAGTACTTC	CASSTLTGGEQYF
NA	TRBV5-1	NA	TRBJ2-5	TGCGCCAGCAGCTTGGCCGCGTCGGGACAAGAGACCCAGTACTTC	CASSLAASGQETQYF
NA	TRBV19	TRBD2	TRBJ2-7	TGTGCCAGTAGTGCCGGACTAGCGGCCGAGCAGTACTTC	CASSAGLAAEQYF
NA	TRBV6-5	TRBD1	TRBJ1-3	TGTGCAACCACCGGGACAGCCTCTGGAAACACCATATATTTT	CATTGTASGNTIYF
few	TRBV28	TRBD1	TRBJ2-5	TGTGCCAGCAGTTTGCGAGACAGGGCACAAGAGACCCAGTACTTC	CASSLRDRAQETQYF
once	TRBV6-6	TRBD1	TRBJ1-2	TGTGCCAGCAGAGAGGAGGGGGCCCCCTTCTATGGCTACACCTTC	CASREEGAPFYGYTF
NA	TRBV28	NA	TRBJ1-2	TGTGCCAGCGGGACTTATGGCTACACCTTC	CASGTYGYTF
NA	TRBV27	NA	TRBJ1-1	TGTGCCAGCAGTTCCGGGGGGTTCCCTAACACTGAAGCTTTCTTT	CASSSGGFPNTEAFF
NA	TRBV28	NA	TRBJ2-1	TGTGCCAGCAGGGGAGGGGGGGGTGGGTCCTACAATGAGCAGTTCTTC	CASRGGGGGSYNEQFF
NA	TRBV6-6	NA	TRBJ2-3	TGTGCCAGCAGTTACGGTACGCAGATGGATACGCAGTATTTT	CASSYGTQMDTQYF
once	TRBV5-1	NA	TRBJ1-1	TGCGCCAGCAGCTTGGTGGGGGGTAGGAACACTGAAGCTTTCTTT	CASSLVGGRNTEAFF
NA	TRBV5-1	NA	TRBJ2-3	TGCGCCAGCAGCTTGGCGGAGCGCACAGATACGCAGTATTTT	CASSLAERTDTQYF
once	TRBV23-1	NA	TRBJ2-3	TGCGCCAGCAGTCGATTAGGAGAGTATTTGAGGGATACGCAGTATTTT	CASSRLGEYLRDTQYF
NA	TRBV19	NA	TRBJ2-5	TGTGCCAGTAGGAGGGGGATCCAAGAGTGGGAGACCCAGTACTTC	CASRRGIQEWETQYF
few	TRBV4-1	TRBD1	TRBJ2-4	TGCGCCAGCAGCCCCTCCTGGACAGGGGCGGTGGAAAACATTCAGTACTTC	CASSPSWTGAVENIQYF
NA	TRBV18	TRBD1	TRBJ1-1	TGTGCCAGCTCACCCGTTTTCCGGACAGGGGGTGCCACTGAAGCTTTCTTT	CASSPVFRTGGATEAFF
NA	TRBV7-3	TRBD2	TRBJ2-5	TGTGCCAGCAGCTTAACGGGGGGGAGGGAGACCCAGTACTTC	CASSLTGGRETQYF
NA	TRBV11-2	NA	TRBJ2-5	TGTGCCAGCAGCTCAGGGGTTCGGTGGGAGGGGTGGCAAGAGACCCAGTACTTC	CASSSGVRWEGWQETQYF
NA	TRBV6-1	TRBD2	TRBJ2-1	TGTGCCAGCAGTGAGGTTATGGGGTCCGGGCAGCGGGAAAAGTTCTTC	CASSEVMGSGQREKFF
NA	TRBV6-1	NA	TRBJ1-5	TGTGCCAGCAGTGAAGCGCTCAGGGTAACTGATAGCAATCAGCCCCAGCATTTT	CASSEALRVTDSNQPQHF
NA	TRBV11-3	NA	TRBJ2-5	TGTGCCAGCAGCCCTACAGGGAGAGAGACCCAGTACTTC	CASSPTGRETQYF
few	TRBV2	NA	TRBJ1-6	TGTGCCAGCGGACCAATCTTTCGACAGCGCTATAATTCACCCCTCCACTTT	CASGPIFRQRYNSPLHF
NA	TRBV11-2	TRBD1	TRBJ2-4	TGTGCCAGCAGCTTAGGGGGGACAGAATCAAACATTCAGTACTTC	CASSLGGTESNIQYF
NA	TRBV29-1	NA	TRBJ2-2	TGCAGCGGGTCTCGGGGGTTCGGCACCGGGGAGCTGTTTTTT	CSGSRGFGTGELFF
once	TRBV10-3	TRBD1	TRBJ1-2	TGTGCCATCAGTGAGGGACAGGGGCAGTTCTATGGCTACACCTTC	CAISEGQGQFYGYTF
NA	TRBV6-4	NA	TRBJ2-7	TGTGCCAGCAGTTACAGAGGGAATGAATACGAGCAGTACTTC	CASSYRGNEYEQYF
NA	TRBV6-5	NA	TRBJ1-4	TGTGCCAGCAACTCTAGACGGGCGGGGAGTGAAAAACTGTTTTTT	CASNSRRAGSEKLFF